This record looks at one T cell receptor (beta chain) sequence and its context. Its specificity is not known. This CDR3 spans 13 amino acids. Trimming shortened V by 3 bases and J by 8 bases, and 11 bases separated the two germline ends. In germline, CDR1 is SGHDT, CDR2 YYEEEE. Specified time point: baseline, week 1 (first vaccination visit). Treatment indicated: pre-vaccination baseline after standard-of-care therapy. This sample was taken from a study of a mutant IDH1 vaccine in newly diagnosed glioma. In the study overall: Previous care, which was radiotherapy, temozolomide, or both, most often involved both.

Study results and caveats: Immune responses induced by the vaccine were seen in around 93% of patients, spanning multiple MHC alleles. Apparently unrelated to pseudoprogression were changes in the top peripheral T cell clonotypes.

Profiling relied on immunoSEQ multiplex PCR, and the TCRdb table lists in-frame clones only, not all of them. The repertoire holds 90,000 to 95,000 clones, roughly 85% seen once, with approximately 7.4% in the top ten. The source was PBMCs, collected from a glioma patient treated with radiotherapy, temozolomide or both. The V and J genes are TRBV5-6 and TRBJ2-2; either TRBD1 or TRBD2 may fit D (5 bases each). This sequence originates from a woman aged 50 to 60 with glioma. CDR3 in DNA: TGTGCCAGCAGCTGGGGGACGAGTGGGGAGCTGTTTTTT. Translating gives CASSWGTSGELFF.